One sample yielded the 2 T cell receptor beta chains listed below, sequenced in a study of cytomegalovirus exposure and HLA in healthy donors. PCR involved 60 Vbeta and 13 Jbeta primers. TCRdb's copy holds only in-frame clones and misses some; the assay was immunoSEQ multiplex PCR. There are tens of thousands of clones in the sample; approximately 74% occur only once, and roughly 6.1% lies in the top ten. The specimen sequenced was PBMCs. Receptors originate from a woman aged 50 to 60 in good health and CMV-seropositive.

Note on this clone: This sample also contains other DNA sequences that code for the same CDR3. V gene TRBV4-2 combines with J gene TRBJ1-2; 9 nucleotides match TRBD1. V trimming: 4 bases; J trimming: 2 bases; junction bases outside the gene matches: 11. CDR1 LGHNA and CDR2 YNFKEQ come from the germline V gene. The CDR3 is 17 residues long. CDR3 sequence (DNA): TGTGCCAGCAGCCCTCCGGGACAGGGACTCGAAAACTATGGCTACACCTTC. It is translated as CASSPPGQGLENYGYTF.

The chain is built from TRBV2 and TRBJ2-1, with 8 bases fitting TRBD2. The CDR3 totals 16 residues. Germline V lookup: CDR1 SNHLY, CDR2 FYNNEI. Trimming at V came to 5 bases and at J to 9 bases, leaving 15 bases not matched to a gene. CDR3 residues: CASSFRVLAGLGEQFF. In nucleotides, the CDR3 is TGTGCCAGCAGTTTCCGGGTGCTAGCGGGCCTGGGTGAGCAGTTCTTC. Variable domain in full (rest from reference TRBV2 and TRBJ2-1): EPEVTQTPSHQVTQMGQEVILRCVPISNHLYFYWYRQILGQKVEFLVSFYNNEISEKSEIFDDQFSVERPDGSNFTLKIRSTKLEDSAMYFCASSFRVLAGLGEQFFGPGTRLTVL.